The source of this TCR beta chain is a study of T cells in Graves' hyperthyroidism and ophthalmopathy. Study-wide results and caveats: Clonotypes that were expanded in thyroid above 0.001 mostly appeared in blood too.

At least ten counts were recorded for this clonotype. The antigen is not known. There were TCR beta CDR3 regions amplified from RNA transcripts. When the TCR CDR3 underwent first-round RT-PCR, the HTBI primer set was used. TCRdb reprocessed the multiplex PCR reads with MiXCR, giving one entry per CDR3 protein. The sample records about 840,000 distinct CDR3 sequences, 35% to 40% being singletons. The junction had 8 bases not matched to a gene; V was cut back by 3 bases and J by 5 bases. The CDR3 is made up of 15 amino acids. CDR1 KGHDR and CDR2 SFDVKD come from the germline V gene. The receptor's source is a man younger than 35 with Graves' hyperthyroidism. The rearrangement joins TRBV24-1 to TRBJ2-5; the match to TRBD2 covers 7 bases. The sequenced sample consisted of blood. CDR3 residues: CATSDRAGSGETQYF. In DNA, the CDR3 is TGTGCCACCAGTGATAGAGCGGGGTCGGGGGAGACCCAGTACTTC.